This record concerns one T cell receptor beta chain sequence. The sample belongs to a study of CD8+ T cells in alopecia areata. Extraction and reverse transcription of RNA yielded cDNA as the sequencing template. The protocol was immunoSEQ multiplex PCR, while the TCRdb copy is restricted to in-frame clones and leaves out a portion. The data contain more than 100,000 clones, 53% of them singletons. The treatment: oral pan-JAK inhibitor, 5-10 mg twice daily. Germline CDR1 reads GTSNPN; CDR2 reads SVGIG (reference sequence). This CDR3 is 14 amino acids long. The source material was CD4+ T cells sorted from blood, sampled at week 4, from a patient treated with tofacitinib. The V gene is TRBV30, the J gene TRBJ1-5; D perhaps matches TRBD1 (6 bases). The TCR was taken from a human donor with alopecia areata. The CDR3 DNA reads TGTGCTTGCACCTCCGGGACATCGAATCAGCCCCAGCATTTT. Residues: CACTSGTSNQPQHF.